The 30 T cell receptor beta chains in this list originate from one sample, sequenced in a study of immune heterogeneity within non-small cell lung tumors. TCRs were amplified from 600 ng gDNA of bulk tumor per sample. Taken during surgery, several biopsies per primary tumor were spaced as far apart as possible within the tumor mass. The cohort was untreated, with newly diagnosed non-small cell lung cancer undergoing curative surgery. The TCR beta CDR3 region was amplified by multiplex PCR employing 32 V and 13 J primers. TCRdb passed the multiplex PCR reads through MiXCR, listing each CDR3 protein once. The sample includes over 9,000 distinct CDR3 sequences, about 25% of them seen just once. Input material: lung tumor tissue. These receptors were obtained from a man aged 45-65 years with non-small cell lung cancer.

This clonotype showed up many times. The chain recombines TRBV19 with TRBJ2-1; a weak D match, TRBD1 (5 bases). The germline CDR1 and CDR2 sequences are LNHDA and SQIVND (reference sequence). The CDR3 is 14 amino acids. Trimming stripped 9 bases from V and 5 bases from J, with 17 bases between. The CDR3 DNA follows: TGTGCCAGCAGAGTTGTGGGGCCCAACAATGAGCAGTTCTTC. Protein sequence: CASRVVGPNNEQFF.

With regard to this clonotype: A much bigger clone sits one base away, suggesting this may be a read error. This rearrangement joins TRBV19 to TRBJ1-2, with TRBD1 as a possible D gene (6 bases). The CDR3 has 14 amino acids. CDR1 is LNHDA, CDR2 SQIVND, per germline (reference sequence). CDR3 bases: TGTGCCAGTTGTATAGACTACAGGGACTATGGCTACACCTTC. Its protein is CASCIDYRDYGYTF.

For this clonotype: This may be a read error, as it is one base from a much larger clone. The missing conserved phenylalanine or tryptophan at the end of this CDR3 makes a read error likely. This chain connects TRBV7-9 to TRBJ2-7; 7 nucleotides align to TRBD1. The CDR3 sequence is 13 residues long. Germline V CDR1 and CDR2: SEHNR, FQNEAQ (reference sequence). V trimming: 5 bases; J trimming: 3 bases; junction bases outside the gene matches: 4. CDR3 nucleotides: TGTGCCAGCAGCCAACAGGGGATCTACGAGCAGTACCTC. Its translation: CASSQQGIYEQYL.

The rearrangement uses TRBV7-3 and TRBJ2-5, with D hard to call. The CDR3 is made up of 15 amino acids. V lost 1 base and J 0 bases, leaving 9 bases between the germline ends. Per germline, CDR1 SGHTA and CDR2 FQGTGA. The CDR3 spells CASSLMDGYQETQYF. CDR3 nucleotide sequence: TGTGCCAGCAGCTTAATGGACGGGTACCAAGAGACCCAGTACTTC.

This clonotype has at least ten counts. This chain joins TRBV28 and TRBJ2-1; TRBD1 is a possible D gene (6 bases). Germline CDR1 reads MDHEN; CDR2 reads SYDVKM. The CDR3 extends over 13 amino acids. V was trimmed by 3 bases and J by 10 bases, leaving 13 bases between them. The CDR3 reads CASSFRGRAEQFF. CDR3 DNA: TGTGCCAGCAGTTTCAGGGGCCGGGCGGAGCAGTTCTTC.

This clonotype was recorded a few times. CDR3 residues: CASSQDLPGGVPRTIYF. The CDR3 DNA reads TGCGCCAGCAGCCAAGACCTCCCAGGGGGCGTTCCCAGGACCATATATTTT. This chain connects TRBV4-1 to TRBJ1-3; the match to TRBD1 covers 8 bases. In germline, CDR1 is MGHRA, CDR2 YSYEKL. V gave up 0 bases and J gave up 10 bases; unmatched junction bases: 14. This CDR3 contains 17 residues.

This clonotype was counted between two and nine times. This chain links TRBV19 with TRBJ1-2, with D uncertain. From germline, CDR1 is LNHDA and CDR2 SQIVND (reference sequence). Trimming removed 3 bases from V and 8 bases from J, with 28 bases in between. This CDR3 comprises 18 residues. The CDR3 nucleotides read TGTGCCAGTAGTATGGGTTTCAAGGGCAGTTCGGCACTGTACGGCTACACCTTC. It codes for CASSMGFKGSSALYGYTF.

This rearrangement joins TRBV28 to TRBJ1-5, with TRBD1 matching over 7 bases. J was trimmed by 0 bases and V by 9 bases; bases with no gene match: 2. Germline V CDR1 and CDR2: MDHEN, SYDVKM. CDR3 size: 13 residues. The DNA for the CDR3 is TGTGCCAGACAGGGGTATAGCAATCAGCCCCAGCATTTT. Protein product: CARQGYSNQPQHF.

This clonotype was counted between two and nine times. CDR3 amino acids: CASSQRGTGGDEQYF. Written as DNA, the CDR3 is TGCGCCAGCAGCCAAAGAGGGACAGGGGGCGACGAGCAGTACTTC. The chain couples TRBV4-1 to TRBJ2-7, with 12 bases identical to TRBD1. CDR1 is MGHRA, CDR2 YSYEKL, per germline. The ends lost 2 bases at V and 5 bases at J; junction bases unmatched: 4. The CDR3 contains 15 residues.

Turning to this clonotype: Just one base apart from a much larger clone, this may be a read error. The J gene is TRBJ2-7, the V gene TRBV20-1; the D is unclear. From germline, CDR1 is DFQATT and CDR2 SNEGSKA (reference sequence). The CDR3 spans 13 residues. V gave up 6 bases and J gave up 0 bases, with 12 bases separating them. DNA of the CDR3: TGCAGTGCCGTCACGGGCCTCTCCTACGAGCAGTACTTC. Translated, it gives CSAVTGLSYEQYF.

J is TRBJ1-2 and V is TRBV5-6; D gene uncertain. Trimming took 0 bases from V and 7 from J, leaving 13 bases between them. This CDR3 has 14 residues. Germline V gene lookup returns CDR1 SGHDT and CDR2 YYEEEE. The CDR3 loop reads CASSLGYGDGGYTF. The CDR3 DNA is TGTGCCAGCAGCTTGGGGTACGGAGATGGTGGCTACACCTTC. The full variable domain, completed using reference TRBV5-6 and TRBJ1-2, is DAGVTQSPTHLIKTRGQQVTLRCSPKSGHDTVSWYQQALGQGPQFIFQYYEEEERQRGNFPDRFSGHQFPNYSSELNVNALLLGDSALYLCASSLGYGDGGYTFGSGTRLTVV.

A remark on this clonotype: Compared with germline, one end of the junction differs, possibly owing to a read error. J is TRBJ1-5 and V is TRBV6-1; TRBD1 might be the D (5 bases). This CDR3 region has 12 residues. Germline loops: CDR1 MNHNS, CDR2 SASEGT. DNA for the CDR3: TGTGCCAGCACCAGGACGGGGCAGCCCCAGGATTTT. It encodes CASTRTGQPQDF.

V gene TRBV18 combines with J gene TRBJ1-3, with D unclear. The V gene lost 3 bases and the J gene lost 4 bases, with 13 bases spanning the gap. The CDR3 has 15 residues. CDR1 KGHSH and CDR2 LQKENI come from the germline V gene. CDR3 loop: CASSPEPLGGNTIYF. The CDR3 DNA sequence: TGTGCCAGCTCACCGGAACCCCTCGGGGGAAACACCATATATTTT.

Details on this clonotype: A much larger clone is a single base away; this may be a read error. The V call is TRBV6-1, the J call TRBJ2-1; TRBD1 matches at 8 bases. The CDR3 consists of 15 residues. In germline, CDR1 is MNHNS, CDR2 SASEGT. With V trimmed by 7 bases and J by 7 bases, 12 bases remained unmatched. The CDR3 loop reads CASIPYRGYRNEQFF. In DNA form, the CDR3 reads TGTGCCAGCATTCCCTACAGGGGGTATCGAAATGAGCAGTTCTTC.

The chain combines TRBV7-2 with TRBJ2-1; maybe TRBD1 (6 bases). The CDR3 spans 16 residues. Trimming cost V 1 base and J 5 bases, with 15 bases left between them. The V gene's germline CDR1 is SGHTA and CDR2 FQGNSA. CDR3 coding DNA: TGTGCCAGCAGCTTAGTGGTGGGGGCGGCGCACAATGAGCAGTTCTTC. Amino acid sequence: CASSLVVGAAHNEQFF.

Note on this clonotype: A read error may explain this, as a much larger clone is one base away. The rearrangement links TRBV5-1 to TRBJ2-3, with 7 nucleotides matching TRBD2. Germline assignment: CDR1 SGHRS and CDR2 YFSETQ. CDR3 length: 15 residues. This CDR3 reads CARSLELAAGNTQYF. CDR3 DNA sequence: TGCGCCAGAAGCTTGGAGCTAGCGGCAGGGAATACGCAGTATTTT.

A remark on this clonotype: Since a much larger clone is just one base distant, this may be a read error. CDR3 nucleotides: TGTGCCAGCAGTATCTCGGGACTAGCGGGGGGGGGTAGCACAGATACGCAGTATTTT. This gives the protein CASSISGLAGGGSTDTQYF. This sequence joins TRBV27 and TRBJ2-3, with 16 bases aligning to TRBD2. CDR3 length: 19 amino acids. After removal of 5 bases from V and 0 bases from J, the junction contained 8 bases not matched to a gene. In germline, CDR1 is MNHEY, CDR2 SMNVEV (reference sequence).

This clonotype is labeled medium-sized (0.01 to 0.1%). The chain has TRBV2 and TRBJ1-6; a possible D gene is TRBD1 (6 bases). The V gene's germline CDR1 is SNHLY and CDR2 FYNNEI. The ends were cut back, 1 base at V and 6 bases at J, with 16 bases in the middle. This CDR3 region has 17 residues. The CDR3 sequence: CASSEDRERLSNSPLHF. The DNA of the CDR3 is TGTGCCAGCAGTGAAGACAGGGAACGTTTATCTAATTCACCCCTCCACTTT. The whole variable domain, filled in from reference TRBV2 and TRBJ1-6, reads EPEVTQTPSHQVTQMGQEVILRCVPISNHLYFYWYRQILGQKVEFLVSFYNNEISEKSEIFDDQFSVERPDGSNFTLKIRSTKLEDSAMYFCASSEDRERLSNSPLHFGNGTRLTVT.

CDR3 residues: CASSISGVDGYTF. For the CDR3, the DNA is TGTGCCAGTAGTATCTCGGGGGTTGATGGCTACACCTTC. The V call is TRBV19, the J call TRBJ1-2, with D perhaps matching TRBD1 (5 bases). The V gene's germline CDR1 is LNHDA and CDR2 SQIVND (reference sequence). The CDR3 runs 13 residues. The V end lost 3 bases, the J end lost 6 bases, and 11 bases lay between the germline ends.

Sample share makes this clonotype medium-sized. The CDR3 loop reads CASSSSGGAPDTQYF. Here the CDR3 DNA reads TGTGCCAGCAGTTCTAGCGGGGGGGCCCCAGATACGCAGTATTTT. The chain couples TRBV6-2 or TRBV6-3 to TRBJ2-3; 12 bases fit TRBD2. After removal of 4 bases from V and 4 bases from J, the junction contained 3 bases not matched to a gene. The CDR3 has 15 amino acids. The germline gives CDR1 MNHEY, CDR2 SVGEGT.

By share, this clonotype counts as medium-sized (0.01 to 0.1%). The chain carries TRBV28 and TRBJ1-3, with 7 bases lining up with TRBD1. The CDR3 spans 21 residues. Germline lookup yields CDR1 MDHEN and CDR2 SYDVKM. The ends lost 6 bases at V and 0 bases at J; junction bases unmatched: 23. The CDR3 region has the DNA TGTGCCAGCAGGGGCACTATGGGACAGAGGACGATCTTGCTCTCTGGAAACACCATATATTTT. Its translation is CASRGTMGQRTILLSGNTIYF.

CDR3 in DNA: TGTGCCAGCAGCCGCATGGCCAGGCAGGGGAACTCTGGGGCCAACGTCCTGACTTTC. Its protein is CASSRMARQGNSGANVLTF. The genes are TRBV4-2 and TRBJ2-6; D might be TRBD1 (6 bases). V lost 4 bases, J lost 0 bases, and 19 bases lay in between. There are 19 residues in the CDR3. Germline V gene lookup returns CDR1 LGHNA and CDR2 YNFKEQ.

As regards this clonotype: A much larger clonotype is one base distant, so this may be a read error. The rearrangement links TRBV12-3 or TRBV12-4 to TRBJ1-6; D call uncertain. CDR3 length equals 12 residues. In DNA form, the CDR3 reads TGTGCCAGCAGCCTTCTAAATTCACCCCTCAACTTT. Its translation: CASSLLNSPLNF.

As to this clonotype: The junction does not match germline at one end; this may be a read error. The J gene is TRBJ1-1, the V gene TRBV12-3 or TRBV12-4; possible D gene TRBD1, 5 bases. This CDR3 spans 16 amino acids. DNA of the CDR3: TGTGCCAGCAGCTTAGGGACCTACCCCTTGAACACTGAAGCTTTCTTT. Its translation: CASSLGTYPLNTEAFF.

At least ten counts were recorded for this clonotype. This sequence joins TRBV20-1 and TRBJ1-3; D ambiguous. The CDR3 loop spans 14 amino acids. V lost 0 bases, J lost 2 bases, and 8 bases lay in between. In germline, CDR1 is DFQATT, CDR2 SNEGSKA (reference sequence). Here the CDR3 DNA reads TGCAGTGCTAGAGATAGTGTTACTGGAAACACCATATATTTT. It specifies CSARDSVTGNTIYF.

There are many counts of this clonotype. The genes are TRBV19 and TRBJ1-2; no clear D gene. Germline CDR1 LNHDA, CDR2 SQIVND (reference sequence). Trimming removed 8 bases at V and 2 bases at J, with 15 bases between. The CDR3 is 14 amino acids. CDR3 residues: CASQWRAVNYGYTF. The CDR3 DNA is TGTGCCAGTCAGTGGAGGGCGGTGAACTATGGCTACACCTTC.

Only a few counts were recorded for this clonotype. The rearrangement joins TRBV7-9 to TRBJ2-1; D is ambiguous. Trimming took 5 bases from V and 7 from J, leaving 6 bases between them. This CDR3 region has 11 residues. Germline CDR1 and CDR2: SEHNR and FQNEAQ (reference sequence). CDR3 amino acids: CASSLDNEQFF. The CDR3 DNA follows: TGTGCCAGCAGCCTAGATAATGAGCAGTTCTTC.

In this sample, this clonotype turned up many times. CDR3 region: CASSFGNSNQPQHF. CDR3 DNA sequence: TGTGCCAGCAGTTTCGGGAATAGCAATCAGCCCCAGCATTTT. The V and J genes are TRBV27 and TRBJ1-5; D call uncertain. Germline V gives CDR1 MNHEY, CDR2 SMNVEV (reference sequence). The CDR3 has 14 residues. Trimming stripped 3 bases from V and 0 bases from J, with 6 bases between.

The V gene is TRBV3-1, the J gene TRBJ2-1; TRBD2 might be the D (5 bases). Between the trimmed V and J ends, which lost 4 bases and 3 bases, there was a span of 13 bases. The CDR3 runs 15 residues. Per the germline V gene, CDR1 is LGHDT and CDR2 is YNNKEL (reference sequence). CDR3 sequence: CASSPRGSDYNEQFF. The CDR3 nucleotides are TGTGCCAGCAGCCCCCGAGGGTCGGACTACAATGAGCAGTTCTTC.

This clonotype was seen many times. The chain is built from TRBV11-2 and TRBJ2-2; 8 nucleotides align to TRBD2. V shed 5 bases, J shed 7 bases, and the junction held 21 bases outside the gene matches. This CDR3 region has 19 residues. Germline loops: CDR1 SGHAT, CDR2 FQNNGV. This chain's CDR3 is CASSPVGTSWRLVGGELFF. For the CDR3, the DNA is TGTGCCAGCAGCCCGGTGGGGACTAGTTGGAGACTGGTCGGCGGGGAGCTGTTTTTT.